Listed below are T cell receptor beta chains from one sample, sequenced in a study of identical twins. TCRdb re-derived calls from the 5' RACE reads in MiXCR, one entry per CDR3 protein. The table includes approximately 490,000 distinct CDR3 sequences, 20% to 25% detected once. This sample also belongs to another study, concerning yellow fever vaccine responses in identical twins.

The sequenced sample was CD4+ T cells sorted from blood. These receptors originate from a woman in her late teens or twenties in good health. CDR3s include the opening cysteine and the closing phenylalanine or tryptophan. A D gene is named only where the DNA matches it firmly. The size of a clone is reported for some rows only, either as once, few or many, or as a class for expanded clones.

clone size | J gene | D gene | V gene | CDR3 protein | CDR3 DNA
few | TRBJ2-3 | TRBD2 | TRBV3-1 | CASSRGGGSTDTQYF | TGTGCCAGCAGCCGCGGGGGAGGTAGCACAGATACGCAGTATTTT
few | TRBJ2-1 | - | TRBV20-1 | CSAYDFGTYNEQFF | TGCAGTGCTTACGACTTCGGGACTTACAATGAGCAGTTCTTC
- | TRBJ2-7 | - | TRBV11-3 | CASSVGSWRPGNEQYF | TGTGCCAGCAGCGTAGGATCCTGGCGTCCCGGGAACGAGCAGTACTTC
- | TRBJ2-1 | TRBD2 | TRBV14 | CASSQESGSGNYNEQFF | TGTGCCAGCAGCCAAGAGAGTGGTAGCGGGAATTACAATGAGCAGTTCTTC
- | TRBJ2-2 | - | TRBV12-3/TRBV12-4 | CASSLGTARRILFF | TGTGCCAGCAGTTTAGGGACGGCCCGAAGGATACTGTTTTTT
few | TRBJ2-3 | - | TRBV21-1 | CASSKVGRRADTQYF | TGTGCCAGCAGCAAAGTCGGCAGGAGAGCAGATACGCAGTATTTT
- | TRBJ2-1 | TRBD2 | TRBV7-7 | CASSLAPTGGLAGTYNEQFF | TGTGCCAGCAGCTTAGCCCCAACGGGGGGGCTAGCGGGGACCTACAATGAGCAGTTCTTC
few | TRBJ2-1 | - | TRBV7-8 | CASSLTTSRRSSYNEQFF | TGTGCCAGCAGCTTGACTACCAGCCGAAGGAGCTCCTACAATGAGCAGTTCTTC
few | TRBJ2-5 | - | TRBV10-3 | CAISQGPGETQYF | TGTGCCATCAGCCAAGGGCCAGGAGAGACCCAGTACTTC
few | TRBJ2-7 | - | TRBV20-1 | CSASPSWSYEQYF | TGCAGTGCTAGCCCGTCGTGGTCCTACGAGCAGTACTTC
few | TRBJ2-5 | TRBD2 | TRBV7-9 | CASSPKTSGLQETQYF | TGTGCCAGCAGCCCGAAGACTAGCGGGCTCCAAGAGACCCAGTACTTC
- | TRBJ2-3 | TRBD2 | TRBV20-1 | CCARKPGLAGGGKDTQYF | TGCTGTGCTAGAAAACCGGGACTAGCGGGAGGTGGGAAAGATACGCAGTATTTT
- | TRBJ2-1 | - | TRBV28 | CASSLETGIGEQFF | TGTGCCAGCAGTTTAGAGACAGGCATCGGTGAGCAGTTCTTC
few | TRBJ1-6 | - | TRBV12-3/TRBV12-4 | CASSSMDRDSPLHF | TGTGCCAGCAGTTCCATGGACAGAGATTCACCCCTCCACTTT
- | TRBJ2-3 | - | TRBV10-3 | CAIRGTVSTDTQYF | TGTGCCATCAGGGGGACTGTTAGCACAGATACGCAGTATTTT
- | TRBJ2-1 | TRBD2 | TRBV6-2/TRBV6-3 | CATRRLAGTTEQFF | TGTGCGACCCGGAGGCTAGCGGGTACCACGGAGCAGTTCTTC
- | TRBJ2-3 | TRBD2 | TRBV20-1 | CSASLAGASTDTQYF | TGCAGTGCTAGTCTAGCGGGGGCATCCACAGATACGCAGTATTTT
few | TRBJ2-1 | - | TRBV24-1 | CATSDFRGSSYNEQFF | TGTGCCACCAGTGATTTCCGAGGAAGCTCCTACAATGAGCAGTTCTTC
few | TRBJ2-3 | TRBD2 | TRBV4-1 | CASSQGPTSGSSDTQYF | TGCGCCAGCAGCCAAGGGCCGACTAGCGGGAGTTCAGATACGCAGTATTTT
few | TRBJ2-1 | TRBD2 | TRBV7-8 | CASSRYSGRAGGEQFF | TGTGCCAGCAGTCGATATAGCGGGAGGGCCGGGGGTGAGCAGTTCTTC
- | TRBJ2-2 | - | TRBV24-1 | CATQIGPTGELFF | TGTGCCACCCAGATTGGCCCGACCGGGGAGCTGTTTTTT
few | TRBJ2-1 | TRBD2 | TRBV20-1 | CSAYPGGNEQFF | TGCAGTGCTTACCCGGGGGGCAATGAGCAGTTCTTC
few | TRBJ2-3 | - | TRBV11-3 | CASRLGGSWGGTQYF | TGTGCCAGCAGATTAGGAGGCTCCTGGGGGGGCACGCAGTATTTT
- | TRBJ1-1 | - | TRBV20-1 | CSAPRPGMNTEAFF | TGCAGTGCCCCGAGACCGGGTATGAACACTGAAGCTTTCTTT
- | TRBJ2-2 | - | TRBV12-3/TRBV12-4 | CASSRSGFGELFF | TGTGCCAGCAGCCGGTCGGGGTTCGGGGAGCTGTTTTTT
- | TRBJ1-6 | TRBD1 | TRBV12-3/TRBV12-4 | CASSLTGESPLHF | TGTGCCAGCAGTCTCACAGGGGAATCACCCCTCCACTTT
- | TRBJ2-3 | TRBD2 | TRBV7-3 | CASSLGRTSGRDTQYF | TGTGCCAGCAGCTTAGGGCGTACTAGCGGGAGAGATACGCAGTATTTT
- | TRBJ2-3 | - | TRBV5-1 | CASSDRIVPPSDTDTQYF | TGCGCCAGCAGCGATCGTATAGTCCCCCCCTCCGACACAGATACGCAGTATTTT
- | TRBJ1-1 | TRBD1 | TRBV3-1 | CASRQTGGRKNTEAFF | TGTGCCAGCAGACAGACAGGGGGAAGAAAAAACACTGAAGCTTTCTTT
few | TRBJ2-6 | TRBD1 | TRBV2 | CASSADRGRSSGANVLTF | TGTGCCAGCAGTGCAGACAGGGGTCGATCCTCTGGGGCCAACGTCCTGACTTTC
- | TRBJ2-1 | - | TRBV4-1 | CASSQDWRRFF | TGCGCCAGCAGCCAAGATTGGCGTCGGTTCTTC
- | TRBJ1-1 | - | TRBV20-1 | CSARDTENTEAFF | TGCAGTGCTAGAGATACGGAGAACACTGAAGCTTTCTTT
- | TRBJ2-1 | - | TRBV20-1 | CSARGPVGPEQFF | TGCAGTGCTAGAGGACCAGTCGGCCCCGAGCAGTTCTTC
- | TRBJ1-2 | - | TRBV15 | CVPYRTFYGYTF | TGTGTCCCCTATCGGACTTTCTATGGCTACACCTTC
- | TRBJ2-7 | TRBD2 | TRBV5-1 | CASSLALGGPGEQYF | TGCGCCAGCAGCTTGGCCTTGGGAGGGCCGGGGGAGCAGTACTTC
- | TRBJ1-6 | - | TRBV20-1 | CSARIPGGGSPLHF | TGCAGTGCTAGAATCCCTGGGGGTGGTTCACCCCTCCACTTT
many | TRBJ2-1 | - | TRBV9 | CASTRNWRDNEQFF | TGTGCCAGCACCCGTAATTGGCGGGACAATGAGCAGTTCTTC
few | TRBJ1-2 | - | TRBV5-1 | CASSFTGHGYTF | TGCGCCAGCAGCTTTACCGGGCATGGCTACACCTTC
- | TRBJ2-7 | - | TRBV5-1 | CASKEAGPTKVYEQYF | TGCGCCAGCAAGGAGGCGGGCCCAACAAAGGTGTACGAGCAGTACTTC
few | TRBJ2-5 | - | TRBV10-3 | CAISMGVRQETQYF | TGTGCCATCAGTATGGGAGTTCGCCAAGAGACCCAGTACTTC
- | TRBJ1-6 | TRBD1 | TRBV11-2 | CASSTSDRVISPLHF | TGTGCCAGCAGCACCTCGGACAGGGTCATTTCACCCCTCCACTTT
- | TRBJ2-1 | TRBD2 | TRBV20-1 | CSALAGQSSYNEQFF | TGCAGTGCTCTAGCGGGGCAAAGCTCCTACAATGAGCAGTTCTTC
few | TRBJ2-3 | TRBD2 | TRBV25-1 | CASRGLAIADTQYF | TGTGCCAGCAGGGGACTAGCGATTGCAGATACGCAGTATTTT
- | TRBJ1-6 | - | TRBV5-1 | CASSLGPGTISPLHF | TGCGCCAGCAGCTTGGGGCCGGGGACAATTTCACCCCTCCACTTT
- | TRBJ1-1 | - | TRBV29-1 | CSVKGKMNTEAFF | TGCAGCGTTAAAGGGAAAATGAACACTGAAGCTTTCTTT
- | TRBJ2-1 | - | TRBV5-1 | CASSLKGSNEQFF | TGCGCCAGCAGCTTGAAGGGATCGAATGAGCAGTTCTTC
few | TRBJ1-1 | TRBD1 | TRBV4-1 | CASSQPGTDNTEAFF | TGCGCCAGCAGCCAACCTGGGACAGATAACACTGAAGCTTTCTTT
few | TRBJ1-1 | TRBD1 | TRBV3-1 | CASVRGQGANEAFF | TGTGCCAGCGTTAGGGGACAGGGGGCAAACGAAGCTTTCTTT
- | TRBJ2-5 | TRBD2 | TRBV28 | CASSGSYSGRSETQYF | TGTGCCAGCAGTGGAAGCTATAGCGGGAGGTCTGAGACCCAGTACTTC
few | TRBJ1-1 | - | TRBV18 | CASSPPVSGARLTEAFF | TGTGCCAGCTCACCACCCGTCTCGGGGGCGAGGCTTACTGAAGCTTTCTTT
- | TRBJ2-3 | TRBD1 | TRBV29-1 | CSVEAVRGRRDTQYF | TGCAGCGTTGAAGCCGTCAGGGGGAGAAGAGATACGCAGTATTTT
few | TRBJ2-1 | - | TRBV20-1 | CSARVPGRGEQFF | TGCAGTGCTAGGGTTCCAGGGCGAGGTGAGCAGTTCTTC
few | TRBJ2-1 | - | TRBV7-7 | CASSRRVGSSYNEQFF | TGTGCCAGCAGCCGGAGAGTCGGCAGCTCCTACAATGAGCAGTTCTTC
few | TRBJ2-2 | - | TRBV5-1 | CASSSEGGLSTGELFF | TGCGCCAGCAGCTCCGAGGGGGGGCTTAGCACCGGGGAGCTGTTTTTT
- | TRBJ1-1 | TRBD1 | TRBV5-5 | CASSSGTGSWSFF | TGTGCCAGCAGCTCCGGGACAGGGAGCTGGTCTTTCTTT
few | TRBJ2-3 | TRBD2 | TRBV7-9 | CASSFSLAGDSTDTQYF | TGTGCCAGCAGCTTTAGCCTAGCGGGAGATAGCACAGATACGCAGTATTTT
few | TRBJ2-1 | TRBD1 | TRBV12-3/TRBV12-4 | CASSSGQGINYNEQFF | TGTGCCAGCAGTTCGGGACAGGGTATCAACTACAATGAGCAGTTCTTC
- | TRBJ2-2 | TRBD1 | TRBV18 | CASSLHDRDDGTGELFF | TGTGCCAGCTCACTCCATGACAGGGATGATGGCACCGGGGAGCTGTTTTTT
- | TRBJ1-6 | - | TRBV6-1 | CASNPGPNSPLHF | TGTGCCAGCAACCCGGGGCCAAATTCACCCCTCCACTTT